This T cell receptor (beta chain) derives from a study of blood T cell repertoires in COVID-19 (TCRdb year 2020). For the wider study: Collaborator samples came from the United States, Italy and Spain and covered acute and convalescent phases of COVID-19. HLA class I and class II types, where available, came from metadata supplied by the sample provider rather than from assay-based typing. A freely available public database, intended as a resource for researchers studying the immune response to SARS-CoV-2, is where the repertoires were released. Sample metadata almost always included a de-identified subject ID, COVID-19 status, age in years and sex. The dataset comprised deeply sampled blood TCRbeta repertoires from subjects exposed to, actively infected with, or recovered from COVID-19. Samples came from the ongoing ImmuneRACE study (first 160 participants) plus 1,254 subjects from 6 global collaborators. The prospective study material was composed of cDNA or gDNA derived from T cells, B-cell-depleted T cells, or PBMCs. Overall results and qualifications from the work: How much clinical and demographic metadata was included differed by source and by participant, and the metadata was provided uncurated.

Based on the germline V gene, the CDR1 and CDR2 sequences are SGHTA and FQGNSA. V loses 5 bases at its end and J loses 3 bases; junction bases beyond the gene matches: 7. Its CDR3 holds 16 amino acids, cysteine through phenylalanine. This entry keeps only the CDR3 DNA: 48 bases, framed from base 1. The immunoSEQ Assay, a bias-controlled multiplex PCR, was used to amplify TCRbeta CDR3 regions from genomic DNA. As for how the authors treated the data: The number of nucleated cells in each sample was estimated by amplification of reference gene primers within the assay. To quantify the absolute abundance of each unique TCRbeta CDR3 rearrangement, sequence reads were collapsed and filtered. For each sample, productive Simpson clonality was calculated as the square root of Simpson's diversity index over productive rearrangements. This is the immuneACCESS table as TCRdb keeps it, with only in-frame sequences that have V and J called. A part of the clones is gone; compared with another copy, unresolved V genes explain less than half, and the rest is unexplained. That table gives V, J and clone size, and the DNA gave D and trimming. The sample yields over 250,000 clones; approximately 82% were counted once. Together, the top ten hold about 5% of the sample.

This clone was counted a single time. What antigen it recognizes has not been identified. One base away there is no much larger clone; base qualities are not given. Participants in the prospective study were enrolled through a virtual design, were aged roughly 18 to 100 years, and lived in 24 United States geographic areas. To assign participants to cohorts, the prospective study relied on clinical history that participants themselves reported in a screening survey and a study questionnaire. A participant counted as exposed if, within 2 weeks of entering the study, that participant had been in contact with someone who had a PCR-confirmed or clinician-diagnosed COVID-19 case. In the prospective study, mobile phlebotomists collected whole blood, serum and a nasopharyngeal or oropharyngeal swab from each participant. Participants in the prospective study had the option to provide additional blood draws and questionnaires over a roughly 2-month period. Blood samples from the prospective study were shipped frozen or at room temperature prior to DNA extraction.

Sequences were obtained from PBMCs or T cells enriched from blood (not recorded which). The chain is assembled from TRBV7-2 and TRBJ2-3; 11 of the junction bases match TRBD2. The TCR was taken from a man aged 35 to 55 who had been exposed to COVID-19. In nucleotides, the sequence is TGTGCCAGCAGCCCTACTAGCGGGAGCTTTACAGATACGCAGTATTTT. This translates into CASSPTSGSFTDTQYF.